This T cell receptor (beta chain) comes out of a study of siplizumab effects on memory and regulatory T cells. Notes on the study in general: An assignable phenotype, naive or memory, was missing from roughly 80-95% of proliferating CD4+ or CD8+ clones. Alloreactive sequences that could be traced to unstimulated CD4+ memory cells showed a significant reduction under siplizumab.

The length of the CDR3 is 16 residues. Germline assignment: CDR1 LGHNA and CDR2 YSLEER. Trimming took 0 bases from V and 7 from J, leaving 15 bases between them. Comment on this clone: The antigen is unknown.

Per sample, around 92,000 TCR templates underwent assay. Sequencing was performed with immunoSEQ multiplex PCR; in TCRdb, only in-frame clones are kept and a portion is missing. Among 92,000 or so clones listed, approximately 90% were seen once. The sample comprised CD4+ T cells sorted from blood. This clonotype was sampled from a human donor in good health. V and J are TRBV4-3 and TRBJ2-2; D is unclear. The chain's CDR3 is CASSQEANSRSGELFF. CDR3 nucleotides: TGCGCCAGCAGCCAAGAAGCTAATTCCCGCAGCGGGGAGCTGTTTTTT.